These 18 T cell receptor beta chains were sequenced from one sample in a study of Graves' ophthalmopathy and Graves' hyperthyroidism. RNA transcripts served as template for amplifying TCR beta CDR3 sequences. In the first round, RT-PCR was carried out with HTBI primers, and a multiplex PCR formed the second round. TCRdb redid the calling of the multiplex PCR reads with MiXCR, one entry per CDR3 protein. The table has 500,000 to 600,000 distinct CDR3 sequences, about two fifths seen once. Sequences were obtained from peripheral blood or thyroid tissue (not recorded which). The receptors derive from an adult man with Graves' hyperthyroidism.

This clonotype was found many times. The rearrangement uses TRBV29-1 and TRBJ1-2; D ambiguous. This CDR3 is built from 15 residues. V was clipped by 5 bases and J by 4 bases, with 20 bases between them. Germline V gene lookup returns CDR1 SQVTM and CDR2 ANQGSEA. The CDR3 DNA follows: TGCAGCGTTAACTTTTTGGGAGGACCCATCTATGGCTACACCTTC. Its translation is CSVNFLGGPIYGYTF. Looking up the rest from reference TRBV29-1 and TRBJ1-2 gives the full variable domain: SAVISQKPSRDICQRGTSLTIQCQVDSQVTMMFWYRQQPGQSLTLIATANQGSEATYESGFVIDKFPISRPNLTFSTLTVSNMSPEDSSIYLCSVNFLGGPIYGYTFGSGTRLTVV.

This clonotype was counted only a few times. This may come from a read error, since a much larger clone is one base off. The DNA of the CDR3 is TGTGCCAGCAGCTTATCACGGGTGCTCTATGGCTACACCTTC. Translating gives CASSLSRVLYGYTF. This chain links TRBV7-9 with TRBJ1-2; D uncertain. V was trimmed by 2 bases and J by 4 bases, leaving 11 bases between them. Germline assignment: CDR1 SEHNR and CDR2 FQNEAQ (reference sequence). This CDR3 contains 14 residues. The complete variable domain, with remaining parts taken from reference TRBV7-9 and TRBJ1-2, reads DTGVSQNPRHKITKRGQNVTFRCDPISEHNRLYWYRQTLGQGPEFLTYFQNEAQLEKSRLLSDRFSAERPKGSFSTLEIQRTEQGDSAMYLCASSLSRVLYGYTFGSGTRLTVV.

V is TRBV24-1 and J is TRBJ2-3; TRBD1 aligns across 10 bases. The CDR3 extends over 15 amino acids. Germline V gives CDR1 KGHDR, CDR2 SFDVKD. V lost 4 bases to trimming and J lost 7 bases; unmatched junction nucleotides: 7. This chain's CDR3 is CATSEPGQGMNTQYF. As DNA, the CDR3 is TGTGCCACCAGTGAGCCGGGACAGGGGATGAATACGCAGTATTTT.

J is TRBJ2-2 and V is TRBV4-2; 8 nucleotides agree with TRBD2. Germline V lookup: CDR1 LGHNA, CDR2 YNFKEQ. After removal of 4 bases from V and 7 bases from J, the junction contained 11 bases not matched to a gene. CDR3 length: 16 amino acids. The CDR3 loop reads CASSLEPGLDIGELFF. The CDR3 nucleotides are TGTGCCAGCAGCCTCGAACCGGGACTAGATATCGGGGAGCTGTTTTTT.

The gene calls are TRBV5-1 and TRBJ2-5; TRBD1 is a possible D gene (5 bases). V dropped 2 bases and J dropped 3 bases, with 14 bases sitting between them. Germline lookup yields CDR1 SGHRS and CDR2 YFSETQ. This CDR3 contains 15 residues. The CDR3 loop reads CASSLAGSLEETQYF. The CDR3, as DNA: TGCGCCAGCAGCTTAGCAGGGTCGTTGGAAGAGACCCAGTACTTC.

In this sample, this clonotype turned up many times. This chain joins TRBV24-1 and TRBJ2-5, with 7 nucleotides matching TRBD1. Germline V CDR1 and CDR2: KGHDR, SFDVKD. The CDR3 has 15 amino acids. The V segment lost 4 bases and the J segment 4 bases; nucleotides outside the gene matches: 8. The CDR3 reads CATSDQGRQGETQYF. In DNA form, the CDR3 reads TGTGCCACCAGTGACCAAGGAAGACAGGGAGAGACCCAGTACTTC.

Only a few counts were recorded for this clonotype. In DNA form, the CDR3 reads TGTGCCAGCAGCTCCTTCACAGGGGGTAGTGCCTACGAGCAGTACTTC. As protein: CASSSFTGGSAYEQYF. This chain uses TRBV7-9 with TRBJ2-7, with TRBD1 matching over 8 bases. The CDR3 extends over 16 amino acids. V shed 4 bases and J 2 bases; nucleotides not matched to a gene: 10. Germline-derived CDR1 and CDR2 are SEHNR and FQNEAQ (reference sequence).

The chain joins TRBV7-6 to TRBJ2-7; either TRBD1 or TRBD2 may supply D (5 bases each). From germline, CDR1 is SGHVS and CDR2 FNYEAQ. There are 16 residues in the CDR3. V dropped 4 bases and J dropped 6 bases, with 22 bases sitting between them. The CDR3 DNA is TGTGCCAGCAGCTCGAGCCGGGACGGACAACCGCGCGAGCAGTACTTC. Its translation: CASSSSRDGQPREQYF.

The V call is TRBV5-1, the J call TRBJ1-1; D not certain. The CDR3 loop spans 14 amino acids. Trimming removed 0 bases at V and 6 bases at J, with 12 bases between. Germline CDR1 is SGHRS and CDR2 is YFSETQ. CDR3 in DNA: TGCGCCAGCAGCTTGGTCCCCCCCGAGGCTGAAGCTTTCTTT. Amino acid sequence: CASSLVPPEAEAFF.

This clonotype showed up many times. Here the CDR3 DNA reads TGTGCCAGCAGCTTTCTGACTAGCTCCTACGAGCAGTACTTC. Translated: CASSFLTSSYEQYF. The V call is TRBV13, the J call TRBJ2-7, with D perhaps matching TRBD2 (6 bases). This CDR3 is built from 14 residues. V was shortened by 3 bases and J by 0 bases, with 9 bases between the two germline ends. CDR1 is PRHDT, CDR2 FYEKMQ, per germline (reference sequence).

This chain connects TRBV9 to TRBJ2-5; 7 bases align to TRBD2. The CDR3 is 17 amino acids. Germline V gene sequence: CDR1 SGDLS, CDR2 YYNGEE. With V trimmed by 4 bases and J by 5 bases, 17 bases remained unmatched. CDR3 loop: CASSPLGRESSEETQYF. The DNA for the CDR3 is TGTGCCAGCAGCCCCCTGGGGCGGGAGTCCAGTGAGGAGACCCAGTACTTC.

This clonotype was seen repeatedly, ten times or more. The chain couples TRBV7-2 to TRBJ2-5, with a weak D call TRBD1 (5 bases). The V gene lost 4 bases and the J gene lost 3 bases, with 9 bases spanning the gap. The CDR3 is 13 residues long. Germline V gene sequence: CDR1 SGHTA, CDR2 FQGNSA. DNA for the CDR3: TGTGCCAGCAGCTACCGACAGAAAGAGACCCAGTACTTC. This sequence encodes CASSYRQKETQYF.

The table lists this clonotype with a count of one. This chain connects TRBV10-3 to TRBJ2-7, with D unresolved. V was pared by 6 bases and J by 3 bases, with 9 bases between. The germline CDR1 and CDR2 sequences are ENHRY and SYGVKD. This CDR3 is 12 amino acids long. The CDR3 DNA is TGTGCCATCAGCGGATTTCGCTACGAGCAGTACTTC. It translates to CAISGFRYEQYF.

This clonotype was detected many times. The chain has TRBV5-1 and TRBJ2-2; D is perhaps TRBD1 (6 bases). In germline, CDR1 is SGHRS, CDR2 YFSETQ. This CDR3 comprises 15 residues. The germline V and J ends were trimmed by 2 bases and 4 bases, with 12 bases remaining between them. DNA for the CDR3: TGCGCCAGCAGCTTTAGCTCAGGGGTCACCGGGGAGCTGTTTTTT. Protein product: CASSFSSGVTGELFF.

The chain couples TRBV19 to TRBJ2-3; a possible D gene is TRBD1 (6 bases). Germline lookup yields CDR1 LNHDA and CDR2 SQIVND (reference sequence). Trimming took 6 bases from V and 4 from J, leaving 14 bases between them. CDR3 size: 14 residues. The CDR3 loop reads CASSLGHLPDTQYF. CDR3 bases: TGTGCCAGTAGCCTGGGACATCTCCCAGATACGCAGTATTTT.

This clonotype was seen at least ten times. At one end the junction does not follow the germline gene, possibly because of a read error. The rearrangement uses TRBV27 and TRBJ2-7; D might be TRBD2 (7 bases). The germline gives CDR1 MNHEY, CDR2 SMNVEV (reference sequence). The length of the CDR3 is 12 residues. The DNA for the CDR3 is TGTGCCAGCAGTTCCGAAAACAGGGAGGGTGTGTTC. This encodes CASSSENREGVF.

The J gene is TRBJ1-4, the V gene TRBV9; 9 bases fit TRBD1. In germline, CDR1 is SGDLS, CDR2 YYNGEE. The CDR3 loop spans 16 amino acids. V lost 3 bases and J lost 8; bases outside the gene matches: 11. The DNA for the CDR3 is TGTGCCAGCAGCGCGTCTGCGGGACAGGGTGGCGAAAAACTGTTTTTT. Its translation is CASSASAGQGGEKLFF.

This clonotype was seen repeatedly, ten times or more. The rearrangement joins TRBV24-1 to TRBJ2-2, with 7 bases lining up with TRBD2. V shed 9 bases and J 1 base; nucleotides not matched to a gene: 10. CDR1 and CDR2 (germline): KGHDR, SFDVKD. The CDR3 is 16 residues long. CDR3 region: CATGRLSSGNTGELFF. The CDR3 nucleotides read TGTGCCACCGGTCGACTCTCTAGCGGGAACACCGGGGAGCTGTTTTTT.